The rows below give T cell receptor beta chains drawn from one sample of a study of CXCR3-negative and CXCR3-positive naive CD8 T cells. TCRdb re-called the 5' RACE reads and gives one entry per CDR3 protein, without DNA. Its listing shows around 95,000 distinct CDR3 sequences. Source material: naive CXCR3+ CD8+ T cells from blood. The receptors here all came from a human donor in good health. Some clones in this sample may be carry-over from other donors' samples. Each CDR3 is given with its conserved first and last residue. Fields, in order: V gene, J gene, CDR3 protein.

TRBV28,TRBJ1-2,CASTNKREGNGYTF
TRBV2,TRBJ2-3,CASSPGTSTSTDTQYF
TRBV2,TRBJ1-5,CASSERRTPSNQPQHF
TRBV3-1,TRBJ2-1,CASSQFLGVSSYNEQFF
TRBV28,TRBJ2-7,CASSFGGVEQYF
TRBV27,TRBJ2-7,CASRIGQGEAYEQYF
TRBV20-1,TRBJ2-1,CSARDLGSQFNEQFF
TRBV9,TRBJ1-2,CASSEFLGQGLYGYTF
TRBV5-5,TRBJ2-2,CASSLDRKGVTGELVF
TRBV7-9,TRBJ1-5,CASSLAGGQLDWQPQHF
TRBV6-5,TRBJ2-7,CASSLARGYEQYF
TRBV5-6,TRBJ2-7,CASSLIGEGSYEQYF
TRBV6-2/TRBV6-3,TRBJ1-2,CASSSGAGSDGYTF
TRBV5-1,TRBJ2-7,CASSRGQLYEQYF
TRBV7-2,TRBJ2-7,CASSLEGLARGEQYF
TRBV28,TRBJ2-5,CASSFEGSAGGETQYF
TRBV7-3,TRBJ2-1,CASSLMAGADNEQFF
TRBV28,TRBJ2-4,CASHRDTENIQYF
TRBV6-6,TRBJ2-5,CASSYPPRSLAGGFQETQYF
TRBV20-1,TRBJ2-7,CSARDARQDYYEQYF
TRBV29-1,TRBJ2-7,CSVDLGREYEQYF
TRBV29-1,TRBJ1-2,CSVTDREGYTF
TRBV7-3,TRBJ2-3,CASSLDGGIGTDTQYF
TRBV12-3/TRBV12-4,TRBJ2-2,CASSRWGTGELFF
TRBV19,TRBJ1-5,CASMGVAVPQHF